The source of this T cell receptor beta chain is a study of blood T cell repertoires in COVID-19. Whole-study context: Acute-phase and convalescent COVID-19 samples originated in the United States, Italy and Spain.

Participants had their cohort set by participant-reported clinical history. Each recovered donor of Cohort 3 presented with two negative PCRs, clearance, or symptom resolution. This clone was seen just once. In the authors' workflow: Nucleated cell number was recorded as an estimate derived from reference gene primer amplification. Only in-frame clones appear in the TCRdb table, and some are missing; sequencing was by immunoSEQ multiplex PCR. V and J calls and clone size are copied from that table; D and trimming were computed from the DNA. This sample has 310,000 or so clones; roughly nine tenths occur once, and the top ten carry 5.5% to 6%. CDR1 is LNHDA, CDR2 SQIVND, per germline (reference sequence). V lost 5 bases and J lost 2; bases outside the gene matches: 7. This CDR3 region has 16 residues.

The chain links TRBV19 to TRBJ2-3; TRBD2 aligns across 10 bases. Sequences were obtained from PBMCs or T cells enriched from blood (not recorded which). The origin of this receptor is a woman under 40 who had recovered from COVID-19. CDR3 loop: CASSSPAGGNTDTQYF. For the CDR3, the DNA is TGTGCCAGTAGTTCGCCAGCGGGGGGGAACACAGATACGCAGTATTTT.